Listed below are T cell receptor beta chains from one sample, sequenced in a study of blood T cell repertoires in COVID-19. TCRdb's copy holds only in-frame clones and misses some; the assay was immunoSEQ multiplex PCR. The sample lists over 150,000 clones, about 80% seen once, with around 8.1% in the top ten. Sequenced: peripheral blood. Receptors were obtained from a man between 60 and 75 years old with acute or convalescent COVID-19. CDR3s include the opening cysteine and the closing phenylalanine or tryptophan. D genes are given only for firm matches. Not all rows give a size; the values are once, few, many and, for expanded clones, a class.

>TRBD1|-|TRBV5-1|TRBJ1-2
CASSPGQGQISGYTF
TGCGCCAGCAGCCCGGGACAGGGCCAAATATCTGGCTACACCTTC
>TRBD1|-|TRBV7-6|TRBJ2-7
CASSLAPGQGYEQYF
TGTGCCAGCAGCTTAGCTCCGGGACAGGGTTACGAGCAGTACTTC
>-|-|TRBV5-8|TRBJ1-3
CASSGQAGVSGNTIYF
TGTGCCAGCAGCGGCCAGGCAGGGGTCTCTGGAAACACCATATATTTT
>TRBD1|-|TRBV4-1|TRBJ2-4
CASSQQGAAKNIQYF
TGCGCCAGCAGCCAACAGGGGGCGGCCAAAAACATTCAGTACTTC
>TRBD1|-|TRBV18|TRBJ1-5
CASSTTGANQPQHF
TGTGCCAGCTCAACGACAGGGGCCAATCAGCCCCAGCATTTT
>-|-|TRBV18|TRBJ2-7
CASSPPGFPTYEQYF
TGTGCCAGCTCACCACCGGGCTTTCCCACCTACGAGCAGTACTTC
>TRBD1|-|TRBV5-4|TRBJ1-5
CASSSGQGFNQPQHF
TGTGCCAGCAGCTCGGGACAGGGTTTTAATCAGCCCCAGCATTTT
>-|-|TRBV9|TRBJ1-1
CASSTGHTEAFF
TGTGCCAGCAGCACGGGACATACTGAAGCTTTCTTT
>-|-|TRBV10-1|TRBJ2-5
CASSESVSPETQYF
TGCGCCAGCAGTGAGTCGGTCAGTCCGGAGACCCAGTACTTC
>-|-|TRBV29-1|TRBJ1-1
CSGLLRYTEAFF
TGCAGCGGCCTCCTTCGGTACACTGAAGCTTTCTTT
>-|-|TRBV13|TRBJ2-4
CASSLGVIQYF
TGTGCCAGCAGCTTAGGCGTTATTCAGTACTTC
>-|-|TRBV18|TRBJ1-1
CASSPLGGPGGAFF
TGTGCCAGCTCACCTCTCGGGGGTCCTGGGGGAGCTTTCTTT
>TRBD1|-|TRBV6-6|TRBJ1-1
CASRRQGVNTEAFF
TGTGCCAGCAGACGACAGGGTGTGAACACTGAAGCTTTCTTT
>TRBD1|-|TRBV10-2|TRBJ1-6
CASSGTGIGSPLHF
TGCGCCAGCAGTGGGACAGGGATCGGTTCACCCCTCCACTTT
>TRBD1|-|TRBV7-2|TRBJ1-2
CASSLGQGANYGYTF
TGTGCCAGCAGCTTGGGACAGGGGGCCAACTATGGCTACACCTTC
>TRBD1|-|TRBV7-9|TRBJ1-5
CASSRTGPNQPQHF
TGTGCCAGCAGTCGGACAGGACCCAATCAGCCCCAGCATTTT
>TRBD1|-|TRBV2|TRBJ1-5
CASRVGQGSQPQHF
TGTGCCAGCAGAGTCGGACAGGGTAGTCAGCCCCAGCATTTT
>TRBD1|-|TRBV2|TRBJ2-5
CASSGAGGETQYF
TGTGCCAGCAGTGGGGCAGGGGGAGAGACCCAGTACTTC
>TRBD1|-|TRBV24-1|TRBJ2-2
CATSEQGSGELFF
TGTGCCACCAGTGAACAGGGGTCCGGGGAGCTGTTTTTT
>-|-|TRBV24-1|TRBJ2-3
CATSDYTREADTQYF
TGTGCCACCAGTGATTATACCAGGGAGGCAGATACGCAGTATTTT
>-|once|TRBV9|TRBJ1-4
CASSAGSEKLFF
TGTGCCAGCAGCGCCGGGAGTGAAAAACTGTTTTTT
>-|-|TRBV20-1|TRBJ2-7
CSASSTFSQAEQYF
TGCAGTGCTAGTTCGACCTTCAGCCAGGCCGAGCAGTACTTC
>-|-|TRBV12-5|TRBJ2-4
CASGPDLEAKNIQYF
TGTGCTAGTGGCCCTGACCTGGAGGCCAAAAACATTCAGTACTTC
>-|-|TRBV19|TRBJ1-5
CASSMGALSNQPQHF
TGTGCCAGTAGTATGGGGGCCCTTAGCAATCAGCCCCAGCATTTT
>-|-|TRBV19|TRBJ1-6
CASSIRRGSSYNSPLHF
TGTGCCAGTAGTATTCGTCGGGGGAGCTCCTATAATTCACCCCTCCACTTT
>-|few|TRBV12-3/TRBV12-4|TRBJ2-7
CASSQSLEQYF
TGTGCCAGCAGCCAAAGCCTCGAGCAGTACTTC
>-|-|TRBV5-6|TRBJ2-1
CASSFGIANNEQFF
TGTGCCAGCAGCTTCGGAATAGCGAATAATGAGCAGTTCTTC
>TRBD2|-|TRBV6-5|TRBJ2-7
CASSPIGGIAYEQYF
TGTGCCAGCAGCCCGATCGGGGGGATTGCCTACGAGCAGTACTTC
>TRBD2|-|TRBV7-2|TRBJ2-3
CASSLIAGISTDTQYF
TGTGCCAGCAGCTTAATAGCGGGGATAAGCACAGATACGCAGTATTTT
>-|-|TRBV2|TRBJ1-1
CASTPNGVLSTEAFF
TGTGCCAGCACTCCTAACGGGGTTTTAAGCACTGAAGCTTTCTTT
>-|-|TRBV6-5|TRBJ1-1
CASSYKMNTEAFF
TGTGCCAGCAGTTATAAAATGAACACTGAAGCTTTCTTT
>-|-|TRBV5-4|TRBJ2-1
CASSLDQRANNEQFF
TGTGCCAGCAGCTTGGACCAGCGGGCTAACAATGAGCAGTTCTTC
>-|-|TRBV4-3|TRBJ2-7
CASSQALTGDEQYF
TGCGCCAGCAGCCAGGCCTTGACGGGGGACGAGCAGTACTTC
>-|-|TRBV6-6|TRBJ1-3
CAVLGLGNTIYF
TGTGCCGTTCTTGGGCTGGGAAACACCATATATTTT